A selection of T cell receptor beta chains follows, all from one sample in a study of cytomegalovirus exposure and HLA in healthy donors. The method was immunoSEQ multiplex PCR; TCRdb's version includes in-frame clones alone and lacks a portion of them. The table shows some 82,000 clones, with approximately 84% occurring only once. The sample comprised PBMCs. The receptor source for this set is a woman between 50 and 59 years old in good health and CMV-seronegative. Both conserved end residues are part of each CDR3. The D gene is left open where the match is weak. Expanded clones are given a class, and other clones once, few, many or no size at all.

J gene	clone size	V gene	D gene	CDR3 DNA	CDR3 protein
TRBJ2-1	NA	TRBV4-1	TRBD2	TGCGCCAGCAGCCAAGATCCTCGCGGGGGGGCCAGGCCCTACAATGAGCAGTTCTTC	CASSQDPRGGARPYNEQFF
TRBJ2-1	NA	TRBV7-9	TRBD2	TGTGCCAGCAGCCCATTGACTAGCGGTTACAATGAGCAGTTCTTC	CASSPLTSGYNEQFF
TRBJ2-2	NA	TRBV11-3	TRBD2	TGTGCCAGCAGCTTTGGCGGGGGGGCCGGGGAGCTGTTTTTT	CASSFGGGAGELFF
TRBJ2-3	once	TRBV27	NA	TGTGCCAGCATCCTATCCCGGGGGATGAGCACAGATACGCAGTATTTT	CASILSRGMSTDTQYF
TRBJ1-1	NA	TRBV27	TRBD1	TGTGCCAGCAGTCTCCAATCGGGACAGGGAGGAACTGAAGCTTTCTTT	CASSLQSGQGGTEAFF
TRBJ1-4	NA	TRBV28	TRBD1	TGTGCCAGCAGTACGTGGACAGGGGATAATGAAAAACTGTTTTTT	CASSTWTGDNEKLFF
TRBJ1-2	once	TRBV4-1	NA	TGCGCCAGCAGCCAACCCACAGGACCCTATGGCTACACCTTC	CASSQPTGPYGYTF
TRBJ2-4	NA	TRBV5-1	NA	TGCGCCAGCACCAGGGATTTTGAGGCCAAAAACATTCAGTACTTC	CASTRDFEAKNIQYF
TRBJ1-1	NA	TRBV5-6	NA	TGTGCCAGCAGCTTTGGGCAGGTGATGAACACTGAAGCTTTCTTT	CASSFGQVMNTEAFF
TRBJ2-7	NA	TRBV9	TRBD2	TGTGTCAGCAGCGACGTAGCGGGAGGGCCGGGAGAGCAGTACTTC	CVSSDVAGGPGEQYF
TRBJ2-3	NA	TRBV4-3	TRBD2	TGCGCCAGCAGCCAAGCTTTTTCCGGTCGATGGACTAGCGGGGGGGCAGATACGCAGTATTTT	CASSQAFSGRWTSGGADTQYF
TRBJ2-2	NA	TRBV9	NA	TGTGCCAGCAGCGTATCAGGGGCGGGCACCGGGGAGCTGTTTTTT	CASSVSGAGTGELFF
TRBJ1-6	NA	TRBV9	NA	TGTGCCAGCAGCGCTTACTCAGACAGCAATTCACCCCTCCACTTT	CASSAYSDSNSPLHF
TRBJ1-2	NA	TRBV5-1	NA	TGCGCCAGCAGCCCGGGGACTCTTCTCCGGGGCTACACCTTC	CASSPGTLLRGYTF
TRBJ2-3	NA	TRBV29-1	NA	TGCAGCGTTGGTTCAGGCACAGATACGCAGTATTTT	CSVGSGTDTQYF
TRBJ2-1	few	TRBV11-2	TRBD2	TGTGCCAGCAGCTTCCAGCTAGCGGGGCGTTACAATGAGCAGTTCTTC	CASSFQLAGRYNEQFF
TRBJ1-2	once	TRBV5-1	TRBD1	TGCGCCAGCAGCTTCACAGGGGCCGGCTATGGCTACACCTTC	CASSFTGAGYGYTF
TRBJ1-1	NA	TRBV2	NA	TGTGCCAGCAGTAACGGTGTAACTGAAGCTTTCTTT	CASSNGVTEAFF
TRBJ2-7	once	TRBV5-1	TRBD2	TGCGCCAGCAGCCGCGGGACTAGCGGGAGTTACCCCTACGAGCAGTACTTC	CASSRGTSGSYPYEQYF
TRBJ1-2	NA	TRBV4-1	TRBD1	TGCGCCAGCAGCCAAGTCAGGGGGCCAAAAGCTAACTATGGCTACACCTTC	CASSQVRGPKANYGYTF
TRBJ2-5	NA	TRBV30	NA	TGTGCCTGGAGACCAGTCCAAGAGACCCAGTACTTC	CAWRPVQETQYF
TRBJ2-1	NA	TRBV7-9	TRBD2	TGTGCCAGCAGCCCCAGACTAGCGGCGTCCTACAATGAGCAGTTCTTC	CASSPRLAASYNEQFF
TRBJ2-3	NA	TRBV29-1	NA	TGCAGCGTTGATCTGGAGGGAGATACGCAGTATTTT	CSVDLEGDTQYF
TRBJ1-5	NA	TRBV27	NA	TGTGCCAGCAGTTTAAGGGGTAGCAATCAGCCCCAGCATTTT	CASSLRGSNQPQHF
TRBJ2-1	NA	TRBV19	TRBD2	TGTGCCAGTAGTATAGATTATGGAGCGGGGGGGCGCAATGAGCAGTTCTTC	CASSIDYGAGGRNEQFF
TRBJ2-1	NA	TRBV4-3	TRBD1	TGCGCCAGCAGCCAAGATTCGGCAGGGGGCCTATACAATGAGCAGTTCTTC	CASSQDSAGGLYNEQFF
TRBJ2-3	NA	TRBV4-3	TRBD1	TGCGCCAGCAGCCAAGATGGGACAGGGAAGGATACGCAGTATTTT	CASSQDGTGKDTQYF
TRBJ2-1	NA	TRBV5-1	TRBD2	TGCGCCAGCAGCATGGGACTAGCGGGAGGGTACAATGAGCAGTTCTTC	CASSMGLAGGYNEQFF
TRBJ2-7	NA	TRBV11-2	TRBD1	TGTGCCAGCAGCCCCATCGGGACAGGGAACGAGCAGTACTTC	CASSPIGTGNEQYF
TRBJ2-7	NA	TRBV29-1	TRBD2	TGCAGCGTTAAGCGGGAGGCGAGCTCCTACGAGCAGTACTTC	CSVKREASSYEQYF
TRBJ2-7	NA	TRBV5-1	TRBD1	TGCGCCAGCAGCTTGCTGGGACAGAGCTCCTACGAGCAGTACTTC	CASSLLGQSSYEQYF
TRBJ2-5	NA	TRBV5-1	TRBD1	TGCGCCAGCAGCTTGGCAGACAGGGGTCTGACGGGAGAGACCCAGTACTTC	CASSLADRGLTGETQYF
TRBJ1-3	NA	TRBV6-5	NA	TGTGCCAGCAGACGACAGCATCCGTATAACACCATATATTTT	CASRRQHPYNTIYF
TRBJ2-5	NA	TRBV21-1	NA	TGTGCCAGCAGCAAAGATAGAAAAGCCTCAGAGACCCAGTACTTC	CASSKDRKASETQYF
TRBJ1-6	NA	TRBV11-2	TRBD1	TGTGCCAGCAGCCAGGGGGTTTCCTATAATTCACCCCTCCACTTT	CASSQGVSYNSPLHF
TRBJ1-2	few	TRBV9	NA	TGTGCCAGCAGCCCTGACCCCGGGGTAGGAGGCTATGGCTACACCTTC	CASSPDPGVGGYGYTF
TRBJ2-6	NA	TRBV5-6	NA	TGTGCCAGCAGCTTGGGACTAGACTCTGGGGCCAACGTCCTGACTTTC	CASSLGLDSGANVLTF
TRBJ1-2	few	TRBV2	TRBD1	TGTGCCATCGAGACAGGGGGTCTTAACTATGGCTACACCTTC	CAIETGGLNYGYTF
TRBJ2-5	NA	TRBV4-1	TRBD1	TGCGCCAGCAGCCCCTTCGACAGGGATCAAGAGACCCAGTACTTC	CASSPFDRDQETQYF
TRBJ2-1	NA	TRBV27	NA	TGTGCCAGCAGTTTTCCCGGGGAGAGGAATGAGCAGTTCTTC	CASSFPGERNEQFF
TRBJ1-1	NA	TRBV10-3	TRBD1	TGTGCCACAGTGGATGGACAGGGTGAATCCCCTGAAGCTTTCTTT	CATVDGQGESPEAFF
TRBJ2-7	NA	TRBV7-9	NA	TGTGCCAGCAGTTACTACCGCGGGGCCGAGCAGTACTTC	CASSYYRGAEQYF
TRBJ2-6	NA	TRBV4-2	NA	TGTGCCAGCAGCCAAGGGACTACGAGGGCCTCTGGGGCCAACGTCCTGACTTTC	CASSQGTTRASGANVLTF
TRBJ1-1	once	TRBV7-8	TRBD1	TGTGCCAGCAGCTGGGGACAGACTACTGAAGCTTTCTTT	CASSWGQTTEAFF
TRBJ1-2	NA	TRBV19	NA	TGTGCCAGTAACAGTAAGAACTATGGCTACACCTTC	CASNSKNYGYTF
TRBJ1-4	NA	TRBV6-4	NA	TGTGCCAGCGCCTCCGGTGTTGGGGGGGACGAAAAACTGTTTTTT	CASASGVGGDEKLFF
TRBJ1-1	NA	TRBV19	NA	TGTGCCAGTAGTCCGGGTCCGAGTGGCACTGAAGCTTTCTTT	CASSPGPSGTEAFF
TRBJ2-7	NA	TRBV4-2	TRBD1	TGTGCCAGCGGGAGGGGGACAGGGGGCTACGAGCAGTACTTC	CASGRGTGGYEQYF
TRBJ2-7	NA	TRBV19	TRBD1	TGTGCCAGTAGTAAGACAGGGGTTTCCTACGAGCAGTACTTC	CASSKTGVSYEQYF
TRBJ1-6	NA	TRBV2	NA	TGTGCCAGCAGTGACTTGACAGCAACAAATTCACCCCTCCACTTT	CASSDLTATNSPLHF
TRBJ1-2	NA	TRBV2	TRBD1	TGTGCCAGCAGTTCCGGGACAGGGAGAGCTAACTATGGCTACACCTTC	CASSSGTGRANYGYTF
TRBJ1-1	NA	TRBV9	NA	TGTGCCAGCAGCGCCTACAGGGATGTCAACACTGAAGCTTTCTTT	CASSAYRDVNTEAFF
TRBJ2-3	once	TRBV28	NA	TGTGCCAGCAGTTTAATGGGCCAAGGCACAGATACGCAGTATTTT	CASSLMGQGTDTQYF
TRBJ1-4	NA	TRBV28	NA	TGTGCCAGCAGTACCCAACGGGGTCTTGCAACTAATGAAAAACTGTTTTTT	CASSTQRGLATNEKLFF